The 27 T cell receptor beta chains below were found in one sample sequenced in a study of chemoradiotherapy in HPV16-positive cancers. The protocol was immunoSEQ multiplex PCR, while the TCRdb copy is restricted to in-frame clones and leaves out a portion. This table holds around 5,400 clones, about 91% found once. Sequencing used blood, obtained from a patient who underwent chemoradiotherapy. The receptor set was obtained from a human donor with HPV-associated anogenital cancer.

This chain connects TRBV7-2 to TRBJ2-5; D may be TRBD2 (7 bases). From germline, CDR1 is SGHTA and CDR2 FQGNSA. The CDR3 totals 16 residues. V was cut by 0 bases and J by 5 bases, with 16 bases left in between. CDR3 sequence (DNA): TGTGCCAGCAGCTTAGCGGGGACACCCGGGAGGGAGACCCAGTACTTC. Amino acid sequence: CASSLAGTPGRETQYF. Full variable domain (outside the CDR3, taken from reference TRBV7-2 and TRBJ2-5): GAGVSQSPSNKVTEKGKDVELRCDPISGHTALYWYRQSLGQGLEFLIYFQGNSAPDKSGLPSDRFSAERTGGSVSTLTIQRTQQEDSAVYLCASSLAGTPGRETQYFGPGTRLLVL.

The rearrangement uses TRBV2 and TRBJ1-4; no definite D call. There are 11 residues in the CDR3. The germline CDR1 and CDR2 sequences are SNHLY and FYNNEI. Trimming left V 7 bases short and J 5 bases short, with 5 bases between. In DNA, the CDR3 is TGTGCCAGCACCAGGAATGAAAAACTGTTTTTT. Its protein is CASTRNEKLFF. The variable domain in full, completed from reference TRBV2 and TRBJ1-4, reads EPEVTQTPSHQVTQMGQEVILRCVPISNHLYFYWYRQILGQKVEFLVSFYNNEISEKSEIFDDQFSVERPDGSNFTLKIRSTKLEDSAMYFCASTRNEKLFFGSGTQLSVL.

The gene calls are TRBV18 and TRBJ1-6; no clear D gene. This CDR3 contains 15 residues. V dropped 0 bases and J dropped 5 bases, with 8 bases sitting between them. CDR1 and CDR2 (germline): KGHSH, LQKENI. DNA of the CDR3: TGTGCCAGCTCACCACCGGGCAGGAATAATTCACCCCTCCACTTT. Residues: CASSPPGRNNSPLHF.

This chain's CDR3 is CASSLDGLDEELFF. CDR3 nucleotides: TGCGCCAGCAGCCTGGACGGCCTAGATGAGGAACTGTTTTTT. The chain uses TRBV5-1 and TRBJ1-4, with D unclear. This CDR3 is built from 14 residues. Germline V gene lookup returns CDR1 SGHRS and CDR2 YFSETQ. V was pared by 4 bases and J by 12 bases, with 19 bases between.

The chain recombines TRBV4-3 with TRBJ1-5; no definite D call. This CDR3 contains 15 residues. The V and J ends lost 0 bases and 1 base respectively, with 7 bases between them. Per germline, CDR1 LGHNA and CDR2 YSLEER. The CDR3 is CASSQEARSNQPQHF. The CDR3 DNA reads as TGCGCCAGCAGCCAAGAGGCGAGGAGCAATCAGCCCCAGCATTTT.

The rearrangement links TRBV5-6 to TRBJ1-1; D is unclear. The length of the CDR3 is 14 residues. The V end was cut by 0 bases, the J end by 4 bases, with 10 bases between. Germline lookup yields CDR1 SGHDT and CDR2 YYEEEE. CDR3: CASSLGWMGTEAFF. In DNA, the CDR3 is TGTGCCAGCAGCTTGGGATGGATGGGCACTGAAGCTTTCTTT.

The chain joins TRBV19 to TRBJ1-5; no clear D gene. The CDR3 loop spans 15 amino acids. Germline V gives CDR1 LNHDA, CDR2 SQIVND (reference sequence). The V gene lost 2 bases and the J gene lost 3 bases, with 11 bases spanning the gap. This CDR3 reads CASSIKARDNQPQHF. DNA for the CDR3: TGTGCCAGTAGTATAAAGGCTCGGGACAATCAGCCCCAGCATTTT.

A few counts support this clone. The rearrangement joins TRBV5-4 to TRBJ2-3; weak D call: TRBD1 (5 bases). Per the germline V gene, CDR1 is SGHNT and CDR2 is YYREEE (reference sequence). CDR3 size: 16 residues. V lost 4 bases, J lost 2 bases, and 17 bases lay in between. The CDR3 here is CASSRPPQEYTDTQYF. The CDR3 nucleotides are TGTGCCAGCAGCCGGCCCCCACAGGAGTACACAGATACGCAGTATTTT.

CDR3 in DNA: TGCGCCAGCAGCCAAGACCCAGGTCGAGGATACCAGCCCCAGCATTTT. As protein: CASSQDPGRGYQPQHF. The chain links TRBV4-1 to TRBJ1-5; no reliable D call. The CDR3 runs to 16 residues. Germline V gene sequence: CDR1 MGHRA, CDR2 YSYEKL. V lost 0 bases, J lost 7 bases, and 16 bases lay in between.

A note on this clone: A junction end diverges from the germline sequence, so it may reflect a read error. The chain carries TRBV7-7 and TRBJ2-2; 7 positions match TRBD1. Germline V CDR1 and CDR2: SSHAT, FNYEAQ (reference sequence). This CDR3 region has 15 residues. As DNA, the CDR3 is TGTGCTAGCAGCCCTCGGACAGGTCAGACCGGGGAGCTGTTTTTT. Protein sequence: CASSPRTGQTGELFF.

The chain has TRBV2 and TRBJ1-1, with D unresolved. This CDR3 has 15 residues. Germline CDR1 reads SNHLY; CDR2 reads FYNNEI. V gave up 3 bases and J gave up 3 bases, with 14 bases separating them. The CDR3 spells CASSDRGALYTEAFF. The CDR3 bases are TGTGCCAGCAGTGATCGAGGAGCCCTTTACACTGAAGCTTTCTTT.

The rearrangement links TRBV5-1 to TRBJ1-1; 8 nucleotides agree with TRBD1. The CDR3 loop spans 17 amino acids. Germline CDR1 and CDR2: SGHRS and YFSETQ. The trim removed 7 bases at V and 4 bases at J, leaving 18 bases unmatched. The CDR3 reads CASGGGGTGIKGTEAFF. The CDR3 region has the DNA TGCGCCAGCGGAGGGGGGGGGACAGGAATTAAAGGCACTGAAGCTTTCTTT. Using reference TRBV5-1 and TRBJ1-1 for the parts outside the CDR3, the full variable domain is KAGVTQTPRYLIKTRGQQVTLSCSPISGHRSVSWYQQTPGQGLQFLFEYFSETQRNKGNFPGRFSGRQFSNSRSEMNVSTLELGDSALYLCASGGGGTGIKGTEAFFGQGTRLTVV.

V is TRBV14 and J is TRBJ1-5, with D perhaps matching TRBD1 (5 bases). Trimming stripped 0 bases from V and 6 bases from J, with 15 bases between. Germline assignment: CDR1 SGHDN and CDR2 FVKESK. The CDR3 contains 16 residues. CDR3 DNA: TGTGCCAGCAGCCAAGAGGGACGCCCGGAGGGTCAGCCCCAGCATTTT. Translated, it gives CASSQEGRPEGQPQHF.

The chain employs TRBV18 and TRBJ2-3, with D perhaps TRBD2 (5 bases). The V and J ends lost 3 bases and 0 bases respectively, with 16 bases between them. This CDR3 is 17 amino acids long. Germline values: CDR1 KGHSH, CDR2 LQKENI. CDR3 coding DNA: TGTGCCAGCTCACCCCAGGCCCTAGCCCCTAGCACAGATACGCAGTATTTT. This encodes CASSPQALAPSTDTQYF.

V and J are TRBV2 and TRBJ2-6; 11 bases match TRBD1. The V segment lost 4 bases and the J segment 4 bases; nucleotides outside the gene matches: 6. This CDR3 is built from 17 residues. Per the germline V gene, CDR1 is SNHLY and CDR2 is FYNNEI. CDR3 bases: TGTGCCAGCAGTGTTGGACAGGGGGCTTCAGGGGCCAACGTCCTGACTTTC. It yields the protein CASSVGQGASGANVLTF.

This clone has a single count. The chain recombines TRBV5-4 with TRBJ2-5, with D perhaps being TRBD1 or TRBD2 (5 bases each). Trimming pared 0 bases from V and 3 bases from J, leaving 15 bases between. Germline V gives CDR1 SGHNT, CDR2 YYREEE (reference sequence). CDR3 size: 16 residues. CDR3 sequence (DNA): TGTGCCAGCAGCTTGGAGGGGAGTCGGGCAAAAGAGACCCAGTACTTC. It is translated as CASSLEGSRAKETQYF.

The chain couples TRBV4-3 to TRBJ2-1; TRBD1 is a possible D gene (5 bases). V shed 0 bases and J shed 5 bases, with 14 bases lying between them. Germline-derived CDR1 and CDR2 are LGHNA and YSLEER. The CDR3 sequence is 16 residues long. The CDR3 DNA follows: TGCGCCAGCAGCCAAGACGGCAGGGCATTGAACAATGAGCAGTTCTTC. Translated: CASSQDGRALNNEQFF.

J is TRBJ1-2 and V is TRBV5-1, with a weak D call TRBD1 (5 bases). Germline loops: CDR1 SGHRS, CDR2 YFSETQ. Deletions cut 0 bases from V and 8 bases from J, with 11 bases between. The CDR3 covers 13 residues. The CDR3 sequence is CASSLEAGSGYTF. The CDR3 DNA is TGCGCCAGCAGCTTGGAGGCAGGGAGCGGCTACACCTTC. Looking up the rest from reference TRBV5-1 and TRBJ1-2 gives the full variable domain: KAGVTQTPRYLIKTRGQQVTLSCSPISGHRSVSWYQQTPGQGLQFLFEYFSETQRNKGNFPGRFSGRQFSNSRSEMNVSTLELGDSALYLCASSLEAGSGYTFGSGTRLTVV.

CDR3 in DNA: TGTGCCAGCAGCTTTCCTAGCGGGGGGGCAGACGAGCAGTACTTC. Amino acid sequence: CASSFPSGGADEQYF. The genes are TRBV13 and TRBJ2-7; 12 bases line up with TRBD2. Germline loops: CDR1 PRHDT, CDR2 FYEKMQ (reference sequence). CDR3 size: 15 residues. The V gene end was trimmed by 3 bases and the J gene end by 5 bases; junction bases not matched to a gene: 5. Combining the CDR3 with reference TRBV13 and TRBJ2-7 gives the whole variable domain AAGVIQSPRHLIKEKRETATLKCYPIPRHDTVYWYQQGPGQDPQFLISFYEKMQSDKGSIPDRFSAQQFSDYHSELNMSSLELGDSALYFCASSFPSGGADEQYFGPGTRLTVT.

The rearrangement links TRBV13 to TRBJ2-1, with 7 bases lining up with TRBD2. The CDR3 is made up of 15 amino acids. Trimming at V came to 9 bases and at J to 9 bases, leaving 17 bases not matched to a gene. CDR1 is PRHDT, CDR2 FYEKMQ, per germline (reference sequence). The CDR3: CASTVGGAGVGEQFF. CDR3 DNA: TGTGCCAGTACGGTGGGTGGGGCGGGAGTCGGTGAGCAGTTCTTC.

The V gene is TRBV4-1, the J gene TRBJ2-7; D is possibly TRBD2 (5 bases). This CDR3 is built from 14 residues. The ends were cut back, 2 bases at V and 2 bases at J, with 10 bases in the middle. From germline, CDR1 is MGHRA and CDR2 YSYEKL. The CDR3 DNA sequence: TGCGCCAGCAGCCAAAGTGCGGGTACCTACGAGCAGTACTTC. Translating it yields CASSQSAGTYEQYF.

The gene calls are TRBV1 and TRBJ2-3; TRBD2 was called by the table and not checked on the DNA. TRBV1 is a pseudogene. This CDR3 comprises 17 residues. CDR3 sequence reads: CTSSPYTTGLDTDTQYF. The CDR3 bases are TGCACCAGCAGCCCATACACCACGGGACTAGACACAGATACGCAGTATTTT.

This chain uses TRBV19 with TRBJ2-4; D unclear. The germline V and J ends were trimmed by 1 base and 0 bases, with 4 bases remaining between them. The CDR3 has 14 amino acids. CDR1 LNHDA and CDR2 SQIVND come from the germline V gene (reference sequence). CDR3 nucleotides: TGTGCCAGTAGTATAGGGACAGCCAAAAACATTCAGTACTTC. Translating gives CASSIGTAKNIQYF.

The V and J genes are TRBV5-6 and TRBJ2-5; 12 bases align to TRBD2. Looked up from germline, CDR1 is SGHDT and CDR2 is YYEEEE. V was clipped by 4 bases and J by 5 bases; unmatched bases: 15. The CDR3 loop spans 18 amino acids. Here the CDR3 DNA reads TGTGCCAGCAGCCCCCCATGGGGGCTAGCGGGAGGGCATGAGACCCAGTACTTC. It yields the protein CASSPPWGLAGGHETQYF.

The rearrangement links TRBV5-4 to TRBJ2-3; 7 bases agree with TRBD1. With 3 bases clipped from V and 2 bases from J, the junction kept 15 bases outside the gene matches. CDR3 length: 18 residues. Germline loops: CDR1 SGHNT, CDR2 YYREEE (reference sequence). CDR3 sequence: CASSSKTGTVGNTDTQYF. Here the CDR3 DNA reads TGTGCCAGCAGCTCAAAAACTGGGACAGTAGGGAACACAGATACGCAGTATTTT.

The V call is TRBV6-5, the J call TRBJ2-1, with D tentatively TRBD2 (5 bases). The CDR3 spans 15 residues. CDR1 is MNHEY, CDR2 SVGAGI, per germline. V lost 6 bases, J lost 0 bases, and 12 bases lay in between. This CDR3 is CASRPPGVSYNEQFF. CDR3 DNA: TGTGCCAGCAGGCCGCCCGGGGTCTCCTACAATGAGCAGTTCTTC.

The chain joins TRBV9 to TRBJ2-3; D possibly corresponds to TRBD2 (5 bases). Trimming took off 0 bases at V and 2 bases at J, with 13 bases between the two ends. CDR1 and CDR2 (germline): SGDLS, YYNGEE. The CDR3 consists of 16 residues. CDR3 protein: CASSVGTNLATDTQYF. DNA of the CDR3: TGTGCCAGCAGCGTAGGTACTAATCTAGCCACAGATACGCAGTATTTT.